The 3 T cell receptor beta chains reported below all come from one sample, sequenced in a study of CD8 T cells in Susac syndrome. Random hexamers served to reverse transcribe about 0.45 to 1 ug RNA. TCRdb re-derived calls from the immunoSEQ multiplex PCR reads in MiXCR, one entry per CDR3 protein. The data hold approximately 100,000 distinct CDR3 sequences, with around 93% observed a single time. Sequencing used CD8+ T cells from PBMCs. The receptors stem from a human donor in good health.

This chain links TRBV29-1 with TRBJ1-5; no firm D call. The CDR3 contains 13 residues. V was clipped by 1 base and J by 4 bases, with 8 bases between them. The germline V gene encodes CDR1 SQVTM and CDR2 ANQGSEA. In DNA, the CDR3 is TGCAGCGTTGAAGGGCGGGGAAATCAGCCCCAGCATTTT. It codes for CSVEGRGNQPQHF.

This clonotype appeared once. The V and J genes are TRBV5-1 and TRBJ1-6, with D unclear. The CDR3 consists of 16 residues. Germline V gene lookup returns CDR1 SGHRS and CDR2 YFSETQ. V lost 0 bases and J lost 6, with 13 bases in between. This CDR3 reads CASSLELGRGNSPLHF. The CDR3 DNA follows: TGCGCCAGCAGCTTGGAGTTGGGGAGAGGTAATTCACCCCTCCACTTT.

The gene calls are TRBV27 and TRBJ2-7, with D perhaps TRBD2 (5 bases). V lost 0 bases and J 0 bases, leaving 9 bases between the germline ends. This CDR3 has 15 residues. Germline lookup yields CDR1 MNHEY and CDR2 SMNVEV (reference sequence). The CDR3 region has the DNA TGTGCCAGCAGTTTATCTTGGGAGAGCTCCTACGAGCAGTACTTC. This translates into CASSLSWESSYEQYF.